The 28 T cell receptor beta chains below come from one sample, sequenced in a study of T cell clonality in common variable immunodeficiency. The table came from immunoSEQ multiplex PCR; TCRdb's copy has only in-frame clones and leaves some out. The profile covers roughly 60,000 clones, none occurring a single time. Sequencing was done on a sample of peripheral blood mononuclear cells. The source of these receptors is a person between 18 and 70 years old in good health.

Many counts were recorded for this clone. The DNA ends 3 residues before the CDR3 does, and the rest of the CDR3 is filled in from the germline J gene. The J gene is TRBJ2-7, the V gene TRBV19; D is perhaps TRBD1 (7 bases). The CDR3 sequence is 13 residues long. The germline V gene has CDR1 LNHDA and CDR2 SQIVND (reference sequence). V lost 9 bases and J 1 base, leaving 13 bases between the germline ends. Partial CDR3 DNA: TGTGCCAGCAGGGGGGCGGGATCCTACGAG. The encoded protein is CASRGAGSYE. The entire CDR3 reads CASRGAGSYEQYF.

This clone was seen repeatedly, ten times or more. The read falls 3 residues short of the CDR3 end, and the missing part is taken from the germline J gene. The rearrangement joins TRBV20-1 to TRBJ1-5, with 8 bases matching TRBD1. The junction had 13 bases not matched to a gene; V was cut back by 6 bases and J by 6 bases. Germline V gives CDR1 DFQATT, CDR2 SNEGSKA (reference sequence). The CDR3 runs to 15 residues. Partial CDR3 DNA: TGCAGTGCCCATCGAAGACAGGGGACCAGTCAGCCC. Its translation: CSAHRRQGTSQP. The whole CDR3 sequence is CSAHRRQGTSQPQHF.

This clone showed up just a few times. The CDR3 goes on 3 residues after the read ends, and that part is filled in from the germline J gene. The chain employs TRBV19 and TRBJ2-2; 8 nucleotides agree with TRBD1. The V and J ends lost 7 bases and 8 bases, in that order; junction bases with no gene match: 12. The CDR3 sequence is 15 residues long. Germline-derived CDR1 and CDR2 are LNHDA and SQIVND (reference sequence). The DNA read from the CDR3 is TGTGCCAGTATCCCCTGGCAGGGGGCAGGTGGGGAG. It translates to CASIPWQGAGGE. The CDR3, in full, reads CASIPWQGAGGELFF.

In this sample, this clone turned up many times. The read is 3 residues too short to cover the CDR3 end, so that end is filled in from the germline J gene. V is TRBV11-2 and J is TRBJ2-7; 7 bases line up with TRBD2. Trimming cost V 0 bases and J 2 bases; bases outside gene matches: 4. The CDR3 is 15 residues long. Germline V CDR1 and CDR2: SGHAT, FQNNGV. The DNA read from the CDR3 is TGTGCCAGCAGCTTAGATGGCGGGGGTACCTACGAG. Translated: CASSLDGGGTYE. The whole CDR3 protein reads CASSLDGGGTYEQYF.

Notes on this clone: Sequencing ends 3 residues short of the CDR3 end; the germline J gene provides the rest. V usage is TRBV5-6 and J usage is TRBJ2-7, with D possibly matching TRBD1 (5 bases). CDR1 SGHDT and CDR2 YYEEEE come from the germline V gene. The CDR3 sequence is 14 residues long. The germline V and J ends were trimmed by 5 bases and 4 bases, with 16 bases remaining between them. Partial CDR3 DNA: TGTGCCAGCAGATACGCTCAGGGTTCGTACGAG. Its protein is CASRYAQGSYE. The whole CDR3 region reads CASRYAQGSYEQYF.

Many counts were recorded for this clone. The read comes to an end 3 residues before the CDR3 does, leaving the germline J gene to fill in the end. This sample also contains other DNA sequences that code for the same CDR3. The chain is built from TRBV20-1 and TRBJ2-3; 11 nucleotides match TRBD2. The germline V gene encodes CDR1 DFQATT and CDR2 SNEGSKA (reference sequence). This CDR3 has 16 amino acids. V lost 2 bases to trimming and J lost 6 bases; unmatched junction nucleotides: 10. The covered CDR3 bases are TGCAGTGCTAGAAGGTGGGCTAGCGGGAGGTCGGATACG. This codes for CSARRWASGRSDT. The whole CDR3 reads CSARRWASGRSDTQYF.

This clone was seen repeatedly, ten times or more. The observed sequence ends 3 residues before the CDR3 terminus, with the missing tail filled in from the germline J gene. The J gene is TRBJ2-1, the V gene TRBV5-4; TRBD2 matches 12 bases. V lost 0 bases to trimming and J lost 8 bases; unmatched junction nucleotides: 6. The germline V gene encodes CDR1 SGHNT and CDR2 YYREEE (reference sequence). The length of the CDR3 is 16 residues. The sequenced part of the CDR3 DNA is TGTGCCAGCAGCTTGGGACTAGCGGGAGCATTATATGAG. It yields the protein CASSLGLAGALYE. In full, the CDR3 reads CASSLGLAGALYEQFF.

Comment on this clone: The read ends 3 residues shy of where the CDR3 ends; the end is completed using the germline J gene. The chain is built from TRBV7-8 and TRBJ2-7, with D hard to call. The V end was cut by 5 bases, the J end by 1 base, with 21 bases between. The CDR3 spans 17 residues. Germline lookup yields CDR1 SGHVS and CDR2 FQNEAQ. The CDR3 loop is CASSVREGSLQSYEQYF. The sequenced CDR3 bases are TGTGCCAGCAGCGTAAGAGAAGGGTCCCTCCAATCCTACGAG.

At least ten counts were recorded for this clone. With the read ending 3 residues before the CDR3 end, the germline J gene is used to fill in that end. The chain links TRBV23-1 to TRBJ2-7; D unresolved. TRBV23-1 is an ORF; its function is uncertain. V was cut by 7 bases and J by 2 bases, with 12 bases left in between. The CDR3 consists of 13 residues. The CDR3 bases that were read are TGCGCCAGCACCCAAGACTTAACCTACGAG. Protein sequence: CASTQDLTYE. The full CDR3 sequence reads CASTQDLTYEQYF.

Ten or more counts support this clone. The missing CDR3 end, 3 residues past where the read stops, is filled in from the germline J gene. The chain employs TRBV19 and TRBJ2-1; 8 bases line up with TRBD2. The CDR3 sequence is 17 residues long. With 5 bases clipped from V and 1 base from J, the junction kept 10 bases outside the gene matches. Germline lookup yields CDR1 LNHDA and CDR2 SQIVND (reference sequence). This CDR3 reads CASSLRTGGGSYNEQFF. The CDR3 DNA, read in part, is TGTGCCAGTAGTCTCCGAACTGGCGGGGGGTCCTACAATGAG.

This clone has ten or more counts. With the read ending 3 residues before the CDR3 end, the germline J gene is used to fill in that end. V and J are TRBV30 and TRBJ2-5; D is possibly TRBD1 (5 bases). This CDR3 region has 12 residues. The germline CDR1 and CDR2 sequences are GTSNPN and SVGIG (reference sequence). Trimming took 0 bases from V and 7 from J, leaving 9 bases between them. The CDR3: CAWSVGVVTQYF. The CDR3 bases that were read are TGTGCCTGGAGTGTAGGGGTTGTGACC.

This clone was recorded many times. One end of the junction fails to match germline, which may point to a read error. The CDR3 goes on 3 residues after the read ends, and that part is filled in from the germline J gene. This rearrangement joins TRBV4-2 to TRBJ1-5; D call uncertain. The CDR3 totals 16 residues. Germline V lookup: CDR1 LGHNA, CDR2 YNFKEQ. The CDR3 region is CASSPQRPSFNQPQHF. Partial CDR3 DNA: TGCGCCAGCAGCCCTCAAAGGCCGTCGTTCAACCAGCCC.

At least ten counts were recorded for this clone. Sequencing ends 3 residues short of the CDR3 end; the germline J gene provides the rest. This chain uses TRBV5-1 with TRBJ2-7; 8 bases align to TRBD2. The CDR3 totals 14 residues. V was pared by 5 bases and J by 5 bases, with 9 bases of the junction left unmatched. CDR1 is SGHRS and CDR2 is YFSETQ in the germline V gene. The covered CDR3 bases are TGCGCCAGCAGACAAGCGGGAGAAGCCCACGAG. Its translation is CASRQAGEAHE. The complete CDR3 sequence is CASRQAGEAHEQYF.

In this sample, this clone turned up a few times. CDR3 sequence reads: CAIGGRGPYNEQFF. The part of the CDR3 DNA that was read is TGTGCCATCGGAGGGAGGGGCCCTTACAATGAG. The chain is built from TRBV10-3 and TRBJ2-1; the match to TRBD2 covers 7 bases. The CDR3 end is not reached by the read, which stops 3 residues before it; the germline J gene fills it in. The germline V gene encodes CDR1 ENHRY and CDR2 SYGVKD. Germline trimming cut 8 bases from V and 4 bases from J; bases unmatched to any gene: 8. The CDR3 covers 14 residues.

This clone was detected many times. The read gets to within 3 residues of the CDR3 end, and the germline J gene fills in the rest. This rearrangement joins TRBV30 to TRBJ1-2, with a tentative D call TRBD1 (6 bases). CDR1 is GTSNPN, CDR2 SVGIG, per germline (reference sequence). There are 13 residues in the CDR3. V was pared by 2 bases and J by 3 bases, with 10 bases between. This CDR3 is CAWSPTGHYGYTF. The DNA read from the CDR3 is TGTGCCTGGAGTCCTACAGGGCACTATGGC.

This clone came up many times. The sequenced fragment ends 3 residues before the CDR3 boundary, so the rest is inferred from the germline J gene. This chain uses TRBV18 with TRBJ2-1; TRBD2 agrees at 9 bases. From germline, CDR1 is KGHSH and CDR2 LQKENI. Trimming took 6 bases from V and 9 from J; bases not matched to a gene: 9. The CDR3 extends over 14 amino acids. Incomplete CDR3 DNA: TGTGCCAGCTCCCCCTCCAGGACTAGCGTTGAG. This translates into CASSPSRTSVE. The whole CDR3 protein is CASSPSRTSVEQFF.

This clone has ten or more counts. The junction and the germline gene differ at one end; a read error may be behind it. The read falls 3 residues short of the CDR3 end, and the missing part is taken from the germline J gene. The V and J genes are TRBV4-2 and TRBJ1-3; 11 nucleotides line up with TRBD1. CDR3 length: 14 amino acids. CDR1 and CDR2 (germline): LGHNA, YNFKEQ. The sequenced CDR3 bases are TGCGCCAGCAGCCAGTGGGACAGGGGGAACACC. Amino acids: CASSQWDRGNT. Given in full, the CDR3 is CASSQWDRGNTIYF.

This clone showed up many times. The read terminates 3 residues ahead of where the CDR3 ends, so the germline J gene completes it. The chain carries TRBV7-8 and TRBJ1-2, with D possibly matching TRBD1 (6 bases). The CDR3 extends over 14 amino acids. Germline CDR1 is SGHVS and CDR2 is FQNEAQ. Deletions cut 5 bases from V and 4 bases from J, with 14 bases between. The CDR3 here is CASSLDRKAYGYTF. CDR3 DNA (partial): TGTGCCAGCAGCCTTGACAGGAAGGCCTATGGC.

This clone was counted at least ten times. The DNA read from the CDR3 is TGCAGTGCTAGCTCCCTTGGACAGGGGGCAAAGACC. It is translated as CSASSLGQGAKT. The full-length CDR3 reads as CSASSLGQGAKTQYF. This rearrangement joins TRBV20-1 to TRBJ2-5, with 11 bases that match TRBD1. The read finishes 3 residues shy of the CDR3 end, and the germline J gene is used to complete it. CDR3 size: 15 residues. V lost 3 bases and J lost 6; bases outside the gene matches: 9. Looked up from germline, CDR1 is DFQATT and CDR2 is SNEGSKA (reference sequence).

This clone was seen ten or more times. The read ends 3 residues before the CDR3 terminus; that terminus is restored from the germline J gene. This chain links TRBV5-5 with TRBJ2-7; 10 bases match TRBD1. Per germline, CDR1 SGHKS and CDR2 YYEKEE (reference sequence). The CDR3 loop spans 15 amino acids. V was pared by 2 bases and J by 6 bases, with 8 bases of the junction left unmatched. The CDR3 here is CASSFGQGGKSEQYF. CDR3 bases read: TGTGCCAGCAGCTTCGGACAGGGGGGAAAAAGCGAG. The full variable domain, rest sourced from reference TRBV5-5 and TRBJ2-7, is DAGVTQSPTHLIKTRGQQVTLRCSPISGHKSVSWYQQVLGQGPQFIFQYYEKEERGRGNFPDRFSARQFPNYSSELNVNALLLGDSALYLCASSFGQGGKSEQYFGPGTRLTVT.

This clone was observed many times. Read data end 3 residues before the CDR3 end; the end is taken from the germline J gene. The V gene is TRBV5-8, the J gene TRBJ2-5; 8 bases map to TRBD1. V was pared by 2 bases and J by 5 bases, with 8 bases of the junction left unmatched. Germline CDR1 is SGHTS and CDR2 is YDEGEE. CDR3 length: 15 residues. The CDR3 is CASSFRQGRGETQYF. The sequenced CDR3 bases are TGTGCCAGCAGCTTCAGACAGGGGAGAGGGGAGACC. The complete variable domain, with remaining parts taken from reference TRBV5-8 and TRBJ2-5, reads EAGVTQSPTHLIKTRGQQATLRCSPISGHTSVYWYQQALGLGLQFLLWYDEGEERNRGNFPPRFSGRQFPNYSSELNVNALELEDSALYLCASSFRQGRGETQYFGPGTRLLVL.

This clone was counted ten times or more. The covered CDR3 bases are TGTCGTGGGACAGGGGATTCCTTACGTCAGCCC. It translates to CRGTGDSLRQP. The entire CDR3 sequence reads CRGTGDSLRQPQHF. The chain couples TRBV30 to TRBJ1-5, with 10 bases aligning to TRBD1. The read is 3 residues too short to cover the CDR3 end, so that end is filled in from the germline J gene. The CDR3 totals 14 residues. The germline V gene has CDR1 GTSNPN and CDR2 SVGIG (reference sequence).

In this sample, this clone turned up many times. With the read ending 3 residues before the CDR3 end, the germline J gene is used to fill in that end. V gene TRBV5-1 combines with J gene TRBJ2-2; TRBD2 agrees at 9 bases. There are 16 residues in the CDR3. The J segment lost 3 bases and the V segment lost 4 bases, leaving 7 bases of the junction unmatched. Germline V gene lookup returns CDR1 SGHRS and CDR2 YFSETQ. The sequenced part of the CDR3 DNA is TGCGCCAGCAGCATTAGCGGGAGATTGGACACCGGGGAG. Encoded protein: CASSISGRLDTGE. From start to end, the CDR3 is CASSISGRLDTGELFF.

This clone occurred many times. The read ends 3 residues shy of where the CDR3 ends; the end is completed using the germline J gene. This chain links TRBV5-1 with TRBJ2-1; 12 bases agree with TRBD2. Trimming cost V 0 bases and J 2 bases; bases outside gene matches: 0. Germline V gives CDR1 SGHRS, CDR2 YFSETQ. CDR3 length: 16 amino acids. CDR3: CASSLASGRAYNEQFF. The CDR3 bases that were read are TGCGCCAGCAGCTTGGCTAGCGGGAGGGCCTACAATGAG.

Many counts were recorded for this clone. The sequence runs out 3 residues before the end of the CDR3; the remainder is reconstructed from the germline J gene. This chain joins TRBV7-2 and TRBJ2-1; a possible D gene is TRBD1 (5 bases). V was clipped by 1 base and J by 5 bases, with 12 bases between them. The CDR3 has 15 residues. CDR1 SGHTA and CDR2 FQGNSA come from the germline V gene. CDR3 bases read: TGTGCCAGCAGCTTAGGCTGGCGCAGGGACAATGAG. Its protein product is CASSLGWRRDNE. The entire CDR3 reads CASSLGWRRDNEQFF.

This clone appeared many times. The read ends 3 residues before the CDR3 terminus; that terminus is restored from the germline J gene. The J gene is TRBJ2-7, the V gene TRBV18; D possibly corresponds to TRBD1 (6 bases). Trimming pared 2 bases from V and 6 bases from J, leaving 17 bases between. The length of the CDR3 is 15 residues. CDR1 and CDR2 from the germline V gene are KGHSH and LQKENI. Partial CDR3 DNA: TGTGCCAGCTCACCAGCCGGCAGGGGCGGCCTCGAG. It translates to CASSPAGRGGLE. The full CDR3 is CASSPAGRGGLEQYF.

The table lists this clone with many counts. With the read ending 3 residues before the CDR3 end, the germline J gene is used to fill in that end. The chain recombines TRBV28 with TRBJ2-3; TRBD1 is a possible D gene (6 bases). The CDR3 extends over 13 amino acids. Germline lookup yields CDR1 MDHEN and CDR2 SYDVKM. V was shortened by 2 bases and J by 4 bases, with 7 bases between the two germline ends. This CDR3 reads CASSLQGPDTQYF. Partial CDR3 DNA: TGTGCCAGCAGTTTACAGGGGCCAGATACG.

This clone was recorded at least ten times. The CDR3 end falls 3 residues outside the read, so it is completed with the germline J gene. The gene calls are TRBV5-5 and TRBJ1-4, with 9 nucleotides matching TRBD1. CDR1 is SGHKS and CDR2 is YYEKEE in the germline V gene (reference sequence). Trimming cost V 4 bases and J 7 bases; bases outside gene matches: 5. The CDR3 has 14 residues. CDR3 bases read: TGTGCCAGCAGCACGGGACAGGGAGTTGAAAAA. Translation gives CASSTGQGVEK. The full CDR3 is CASSTGQGVEKLFF.